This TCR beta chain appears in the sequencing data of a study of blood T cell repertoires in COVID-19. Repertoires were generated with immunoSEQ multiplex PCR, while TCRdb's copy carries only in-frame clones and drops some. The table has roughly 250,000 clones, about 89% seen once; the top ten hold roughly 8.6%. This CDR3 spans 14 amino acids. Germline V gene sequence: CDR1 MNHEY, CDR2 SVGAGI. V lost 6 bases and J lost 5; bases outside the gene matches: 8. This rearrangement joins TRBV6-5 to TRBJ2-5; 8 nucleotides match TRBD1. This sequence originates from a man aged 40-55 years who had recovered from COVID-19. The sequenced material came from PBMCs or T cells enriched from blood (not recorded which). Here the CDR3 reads CASRDRGKGETQYF. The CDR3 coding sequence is TGTGCCAGCAGAGACAGGGGTAAGGGTGAGACCCAGTACTTC.